The 15 T cell receptor beta chains below all came from one sample that was sequenced in a study of liver allograft versus peripheral blood T cells. Study summary: Repertoires from peripheral blood of liver transplant recipients were compared with those inside their transplanted livers.

From the reads, TCRdb called clonotypes with MiXCR, one entry per CDR3 protein. Here the sample spans some 15,000 distinct CDR3 sequences, 22% being singletons. These receptors all stem from a human patient who had a liver transplant. Some T cells could come from the graft donor.

This clonotype was counted between two and nine times. The chain uses TRBV24-1 and TRBJ1-2; D is possibly TRBD1 (5 bases). V shed 4 bases and J shed 8 bases, with 19 bases lying between them. The CDR3 runs 15 residues. Germline CDR1 is KGHDR and CDR2 is SFDVKD. The CDR3, as DNA: TGTGCCACCAGTGAACTCATGGGGCCCAGTCGAGGCTACACCTTC. Encoded protein: CATSELMGPSRGYTF.

This clonotype is medium-sized. The CDR3 DNA follows: TGTGCCACCAGCAGGAGAACTACTGATTCACCCCTCCACTTT. As protein: CATSRRTTDSPLHF. This rearrangement joins TRBV15 to TRBJ1-6, with D uncertain. V was clipped by 3 bases and J by 8 bases, with 11 bases between them. This CDR3 spans 14 amino acids. In germline, CDR1 is LNHNV, CDR2 YYDKDF (reference sequence). The full variable domain, completed using reference TRBV15 and TRBJ1-6, is DAMVIQNPRYQVTQFGKPVTLSCSQTLNHNVMYWYQQKSSQAPKLLFHYYDKDFNNEADTPDNFQSRRPNTSFCFLDIRSPGLGDTAMYLCATSRRTTDSPLHFGNGTRLTVT.

A few counts support this clonotype. V and J are TRBV29-1 and TRBJ1-5; TRBD1 might be the D (6 bases). The ends were cut back, 6 bases at V and 6 bases at J, with 15 bases in the middle. The CDR3 has 13 amino acids. In germline, CDR1 is SQVTM, CDR2 ANQGSEA. CDR3 in DNA: TGCAGCGTCCAGGACAGCATCCGTCAGCCCCAGCATTTT. Translated: CSVQDSIRQPQHF.

The chain combines TRBV24-1 with TRBJ2-5; no clear D. This CDR3 spans 11 amino acids. Germline lookup yields CDR1 KGHDR and CDR2 SFDVKD. V lost 4 bases, J lost 2 bases, and 1 base lay in between. The DNA for the CDR3 is TGTGCCACCAGTGAGCAAGAGACCCAGTACTTC. Amino acids: CATSEQETQYF.

The table lists this clonotype with many counts. The chain recombines TRBV24-1 with TRBJ2-5; 7 nucleotides align to TRBD1. This CDR3 is 15 amino acids long. Germline V gives CDR1 KGHDR, CDR2 SFDVKD. V lost 5 bases, J lost 1 base, and 6 bases stayed unmatched. Here the CDR3 DNA reads TGTGCCACCAGTGGTTCACAGGGGATCCAAGAGACCCAGTACTTC. This gives the protein CATSGSQGIQETQYF.

The table lists this clonotype with a few counts. The chain recombines TRBV7-2 with TRBJ2-7; D is tentatively TRBD1 or TRBD2 (6 bases each). This CDR3 has 14 residues. V lost 1 base and J lost 6, with 13 bases in between. Germline CDR1 is SGHTA and CDR2 is FQGNSA. The CDR3, as DNA: TGTGCCAGCAGCTTAGGAGGGGGGACGGGCGAGCAGTACTTC. Translation gives CASSLGGGTGEQYF.

The chain is built from TRBV20-1 and TRBJ2-2, with D possibly TRBD1 on 5 matching bases. V shed 1 base and J shed 4 bases, with 10 bases lying between them. Germline loops: CDR1 DFQATT, CDR2 SNEGSKA (reference sequence). The CDR3 sequence is 14 residues long. This chain's CDR3 is CSARGQGGTGELFF. CDR3 coding DNA: TGCAGTGCTAGAGGCCAGGGCGGCACCGGGGAGCTGTTTTTT.

This clonotype is labeled as medium-sized (0.01 to 0.1%). The chain uses TRBV24-1 and TRBJ2-1, with 9 bases lining up with TRBD2. The germline gives CDR1 KGHDR, CDR2 SFDVKD. V lost 2 bases, J lost 1 base, and 2 bases stayed unmatched. The length of the CDR3 is 16 residues. This CDR3 reads CATSDSSGTSYNEQFF. As DNA, the CDR3 is TGTGCCACCAGTGATTCTAGCGGGACTTCCTACAATGAGCAGTTCTTC.

This chain uses TRBV19 with TRBJ1-1, with 9 bases that match TRBD1. V was clipped by 1 base and J by 5 bases; unmatched bases: 2. CDR1 and CDR2 from the germline V gene are LNHDA and SQIVND (reference sequence). The CDR3 loop spans 14 amino acids. DNA of the CDR3: TGTGCCAGTAGTATAGTAGGACAGGGGACTGAAGCTTTCTTT. It translates to CASSIVGQGTEAFF.

In DNA form, the CDR3 reads TGTGCCAGCGCCGCTGGGGGGTTTGGCTACACCTTC. Translated, it gives CASAAGGFGYTF. The chain couples TRBV6-5 to TRBJ1-2, with a tentative D call TRBD1 (5 bases). Looked up from germline, CDR1 is MNHEY and CDR2 is SVGAGI. The V end lost 8 bases, the J end lost 7 bases, and 14 bases lay between the germline ends. The CDR3 has 12 amino acids.

By sample fraction, this clonotype is medium-sized. CDR3 nucleotide sequence: TGTGCCACCAGTGACACTTCGCGTGGAAGCAATCAGCCCCAGCATTTT. Translated: CATSDTSRGSNQPQHF. J is TRBJ1-5 and V is TRBV24-1; D gene unclear. The CDR3 loop spans 16 amino acids. CDR1 is KGHDR and CDR2 is SFDVKD in the germline V gene. Trimming removed 4 bases at V and 1 base at J, with 13 bases between.

This clonotype has a count of ten or more. The chain uses TRBV18 and TRBJ2-5; possibly TRBD1 for D (5 bases). CDR3 length: 12 amino acids. The germline gives CDR1 KGHSH, CDR2 LQKENI. V was clipped by 4 bases and J by 3 bases, with 6 bases between them. CDR3 nucleotides: TGTGCCAGCTCACAGGGGAAAGAGACCCAGTACTTC. It yields the protein CASSQGKETQYF.

There are many counts of this clonotype. This chain links TRBV7-2 with TRBJ1-2; D uncertain. V lost 1 base, J lost 5 bases, and 8 bases lay in between. There are 13 residues in the CDR3. Germline V CDR1 and CDR2: SGHTA, FQGNSA. The DNA of the CDR3 is TGTGCCAGCAGCTTAGAACGGACTTATGGCTACACCTTC. Translated: CASSLERTYGYTF.

This clonotype ranks as medium-sized. This chain links TRBV9 with TRBJ2-5, with 7 nucleotides matching TRBD2. From germline, CDR1 is SGDLS and CDR2 YYNGEE. V trimming: 0 bases; J trimming: 2 bases; junction bases outside the gene matches: 1. This CDR3 is 14 amino acids long. The CDR3 sequence: CASSVASGQETQYF. The CDR3 nucleotides read TGTGCCAGCAGCGTAGCTAGCGGACAAGAGACCCAGTACTTC.

This clonotype was detected many times. This chain links TRBV6-5 with TRBJ1-1; 9 bases fit TRBD1. V shed 4 bases and J 11 bases; nucleotides not matched to a gene: 8. The CDR3 has 13 residues. Germline V gives CDR1 MNHEY, CDR2 SVGAGI. DNA for the CDR3: TGTGCCAGCAGTTCGGGACAGGGTCGATTGGCTTTCTTT. It translates to CASSSGQGRLAFF.